The source of this T cell receptor (beta chain) is a study of early T cells in non-severe SARS-CoV-2 infection. About the research overall: From unsorted whole blood, bulk RNA was sequenced, and the chains remained unpaired.

This clonotype appeared many times. As yet, its antigen is unknown. Study-wide results and caveats: The matching step, a VDJdb search, favored anti-spike CD8 responses and missed private and CD4 specificities.

TCRdb reanalysed the 5' RACE reads using MiXCR and keeps one entry per CDR3 protein. The sample carries fewer than 30,000 distinct CDR3 sequences, roughly a tenth recorded once. Trimming removed 0 bases from V and 2 bases from J, with 5 bases in between. This CDR3 has 12 residues. CDR1 is SQVTM and CDR2 is ANQGSEA in the germline V gene. V and J are TRBV29-1 and TRBJ2-7; unclear D gene. Material for sequencing was whole blood. This clonotype originated in an adult who was a healthcare worker with PCR-confirmed SARS-CoV-2 infection or an uninfected control (not recorded which). The CDR3 DNA is TGCAGCGTTGAAGAGTCCCCCTACGAGCAGTACTTC. Translated: CSVEESPYEQYF.